The next 22 T cell receptor beta chains were all read from a single sample in a study of beta chain features in type 1 diabetes. Since all of the isolated RNA was reverse transcribed, expressed TCRB transcripts were what got sequenced. Measured with immunoSEQ multiplex PCR; TCRdb has only the in-frame clones, and not every one. The sample holds about 900,000 clones, about a sixth seen once. Sequencing was performed on naive CD4+ T cells from blood. These receptors were obtained from a woman under 30 in good health.

This rearrangement joins TRBV7-9 to TRBJ2-3; 13 nucleotides line up with TRBD2. The V gene end was trimmed by 6 bases and the J gene end by 2 bases; junction bases not matched to a gene: 8. CDR3 length equals 17 residues. Germline assignment: CDR1 SEHNR and CDR2 FQNEAQ (reference sequence). The CDR3 DNA sequence: TGTGCCAGCAGTTCACAGACTAGCGGGAGGAACACAGATACGCAGTATTTT. This translates into CASSSQTSGRNTDTQYF.

This clone occurred a few times. The V call is TRBV7-9, the J call TRBJ1-1; D unclear. Germline V CDR1 and CDR2: SEHNR, FQNEAQ (reference sequence). This CDR3 contains 14 residues. Trimming removed 6 bases at V and 1 base at J, with 12 bases between. CDR3 protein: CASSSDAKNTEAFF. DNA of the CDR3: TGTGCCAGCAGTTCCGACGCGAAGAACACTGAAGCTTTCTTT.

In its sample, this clone was seen a few times. J is TRBJ2-1 and V is TRBV19; possible D gene TRBD1, 6 bases. Between the trimmed V and J ends, which lost 3 bases and 2 bases, there was a span of 14 bases. The CDR3 runs 16 residues. CDR1 is LNHDA and CDR2 is SQIVND in the germline V gene (reference sequence). DNA for the CDR3: TGTGCCAGTAGTATTCCAGGGGTAACCCCCTACAATGAGCAGTTCTTC. This codes for CASSIPGVTPYNEQFF.

V and J are TRBV5-1 and TRBJ2-5; possibly TRBD1 for D (7 bases). The CDR3 consists of 15 residues. The germline gives CDR1 SGHRS, CDR2 YFSETQ. V was pared by 4 bases and J by 2 bases, with 15 bases between. This CDR3 is CASSPRSGGQETQYF. For the CDR3, the DNA is TGCGCCAGCAGCCCGCGATCAGGGGGGCAAGAGACCCAGTACTTC.

This chain uses TRBV19 with TRBJ1-5; D perhaps matches TRBD1 (5 bases). V was shortened by 7 bases and J by 6 bases, with 13 bases between the two germline ends. The CDR3 extends over 13 amino acids. CDR1 and CDR2 from the germline V gene are LNHDA and SQIVND (reference sequence). Here the CDR3 DNA reads TGTGCCAGTACAGGGATGCTAGGTCAGCCCCAGCATTTT. It yields the protein CASTGMLGQPQHF.

The rearrangement joins TRBV19 to TRBJ2-3; D call uncertain. The V end was cut by 0 bases, the J end by 1 base, with 11 bases between. Germline assignment: CDR1 LNHDA and CDR2 SQIVND (reference sequence). This CDR3 contains 16 residues. In DNA form, the CDR3 reads TGTGCCAGTAGTATAGATCCACAGACCCGCACAGATACGCAGTATTTT. This sequence encodes CASSIDPQTRTDTQYF.

The V and J genes are TRBV6-5 and TRBJ2-5, with 9 bases identical to TRBD1. CDR3 size: 15 residues. Germline V lookup: CDR1 MNHEY, CDR2 SVGAGI. The V and J ends lost 4 bases and 7 bases, in that order; junction bases with no gene match: 10. CDR3 in amino acids: CASSSTGGLLGTQYF. CDR3 coding DNA: TGTGCCAGCAGTTCGACAGGGGGGCTGTTAGGGACCCAGTACTTC.

The chain recombines TRBV9 with TRBJ2-1; TRBD2 might be the D (5 bases). This CDR3 comprises 14 residues. V lost 4 bases, J lost 8 bases, and 16 bases lay in between. CDR1 SGDLS and CDR2 YYNGEE come from the germline V gene. The chain's CDR3 is CASSWRSVRDEQFF. For the CDR3, the DNA is TGTGCCAGCAGCTGGAGGAGCGTTCGCGATGAGCAGTTCTTC.

With respect to this clone: Other DNA sequences from this sample encode an identical CDR3 as well. The chain links TRBV28 to TRBJ1-1, with D possibly matching TRBD1 (5 bases). Trimming shortened V by 4 bases and J by 5 bases, and 8 bases separated the two germline ends. The CDR3 spans 12 residues. The V gene's germline CDR1 is MDHEN and CDR2 SYDVKM. The CDR3 sequence: CASSSQGTEAFF. In nucleotides, the CDR3 is TGTGCCAGCAGTTCTCAGGGAACTGAAGCTTTCTTT. The whole variable domain, filled in from reference TRBV28 and TRBJ1-1, reads DVKVTQSSRYLVKRTGEKVFLECVQDMDHENMFWYRQDPGLGLRLIYFSYDVKMKEKGDIPEGYSVSREKKERFSLILESASTNQTSMYLCASSSQGTEAFFGQGTRLTVV.

The chain combines TRBV27 with TRBJ2-7; the match to TRBD2 covers 16 bases. Germline CDR1 is MNHEY and CDR2 is SMNVEV (reference sequence). The CDR3 runs 17 residues. The V segment lost 5 bases and the J segment 3 bases; nucleotides outside the gene matches: 7. The CDR3, as DNA: TGTGCCAGCAGTCCCGGGACTAGCGGGAGGGTCGACTACGAGCAGTACTTC. This sequence encodes CASSPGTSGRVDYEQYF.

This clone was observed a few times. This rearrangement joins TRBV11-2 to TRBJ1-1, with D tentatively TRBD1 (6 bases). CDR3 size: 14 residues. Trimming removed 3 bases from V and 8 bases from J, with 16 bases in between. CDR1 SGHAT and CDR2 FQNNGV come from the germline V gene. CDR3 sequence: CASSFTDSSVEAFF. CDR3 DNA sequence: TGTGCCAGCAGCTTCACGGACAGTTCCGTAGAAGCTTTCTTT.

Only a few counts were recorded for this clone. V and J are TRBV28 and TRBJ2-3; D may be TRBD1 (7 bases). The CDR3 runs to 15 residues. CDR1 is MDHEN and CDR2 is SYDVKM in the germline V gene. V was trimmed by 3 bases and J by 1 base, leaving 11 bases between them. CDR3 bases: TGTGCCAGCAGTTTCCAGGGGGGCGGCACAGATACGCAGTATTTT. It codes for CASSFQGGGTDTQYF.

This clone was recorded a few times. The V gene is TRBV4-3, the J gene TRBJ1-5; 11 nucleotides match TRBD1. The V and J ends lost 1 base and 7 bases, in that order; junction bases with no gene match: 3. The CDR3 is 15 residues long. Germline assignment: CDR1 LGHNA and CDR2 YSLEER. CDR3 sequence (DNA): TGCGCCAGCAGCCAAGGGACAGGGGGCGTGCAGCCCCAGCATTTT. Amino acid sequence: CASSQGTGGVQPQHF.

The gene calls are TRBV28 and TRBJ2-1; either TRBD1 or TRBD2 may fit D (5 bases each). The V gene lost 3 bases and the J gene lost 10 bases, with 19 bases spanning the gap. The CDR3 length is 15 residues. CDR1 is MDHEN, CDR2 SYDVKM, per germline. CDR3 protein: CASSLFRDPKEEQFF. The CDR3 DNA sequence: TGTGCCAGCAGTTTGTTCCGGGACCCGAAGGAAGAGCAGTTCTTC.

This clone was detected a few times. The gene calls are TRBV5-4 and TRBJ2-7; no definite D call. The length of the CDR3 is 13 residues. Between the trimmed V and J ends, which lost 5 bases and 2 bases, there was a span of 11 bases. The germline V gene has CDR1 SGHNT and CDR2 YYREEE (reference sequence). The CDR3 DNA follows: TGTGCCAGCAGTACAGTGGGCGCCTACGAGCAGTACTTC. Encoded protein: CASSTVGAYEQYF.

The J gene is TRBJ2-1, the V gene TRBV13; tentative D call: TRBD2 (6 bases). The germline gives CDR1 PRHDT, CDR2 FYEKMQ (reference sequence). V was pared by 5 bases and J by 0 bases, with 29 bases between. The length of the CDR3 is 21 residues. The CDR3 loop reads CASSPVAGYPGTVGSYNEQFF. The CDR3 DNA sequence: TGTGCCAGCAGCCCCGTGGCGGGGTACCCCGGGACCGTGGGCTCCTACAATGAGCAGTTCTTC.

About this clone: Other DNA sequences in the sample encode the same CDR3. The chain has TRBV6-6 and TRBJ1-1; D ambiguous. Looked up from germline, CDR1 is MNHNY and CDR2 is SVGAGI (reference sequence). The CDR3 totals 14 residues. Trimming cost V 2 bases and J 1 base, with 8 bases left between them. DNA of the CDR3: TGTGCCAGCAGTTACGGGGTTGCGAACACTGAAGCTTTCTTT. Translated, it gives CASSYGVANTEAFF.

This chain joins TRBV6-5 and TRBJ1-1; no definite D call. The germline V gene encodes CDR1 MNHEY and CDR2 SVGAGI. Between the trimmed V and J ends, which lost 8 bases and 2 bases, there was a span of 12 bases. CDR3 size: 13 residues. The CDR3 DNA reads as TGTGCCAGCGTCCTTGTTCCAAACACTGAAGCTTTCTTT. This encodes CASVLVPNTEAFF.

The chain joins TRBV5-4 to TRBJ1-1; D unresolved. Germline values: CDR1 SGHNT, CDR2 YYREEE (reference sequence). The CDR3 is made up of 13 amino acids. The V end was cut by 0 bases, the J end by 4 bases, with 7 bases between. CDR3: CASSLEVSTEAFF. The CDR3 DNA sequence: TGTGCCAGCAGCTTGGAGGTTAGCACTGAAGCTTTCTTT.

This clone was seen more than once but under ten times. This chain links TRBV25-1 with TRBJ2-1; 10 bases match TRBD1. The junction had 10 bases not matched to a gene; V was cut back by 5 bases and J by 9 bases. This CDR3 is built from 15 residues. Germline V lookup: CDR1 MGHDK, CDR2 SYGVNS. CDR3 bases: TGTGCCAGCAGTCAACCGGGACAGGGGTACCTTGAGCAGTTCTTC. It translates to CASSQPGQGYLEQFF.

This clone appeared a few times. Other nucleotide sequences from this sample produce the same CDR3. CDR3 region: CASSPGQTNTEAFF. The CDR3 coding sequence is TGTGCCAGCTCACCGGGACAGACCAACACTGAAGCTTTCTTT. The chain links TRBV18 to TRBJ1-1; 7 nucleotides line up with TRBD1. Germline V CDR1 and CDR2: KGHSH, LQKENI. The V gene end was trimmed by 3 bases and the J gene end by 2 bases; junction bases not matched to a gene: 3. The CDR3 contains 14 residues.

The table lists this clone with a few counts. The chain joins TRBV7-2 to TRBJ2-7; TRBD1 might be the D (5 bases). This CDR3 is 14 amino acids long. Germline lookup yields CDR1 SGHTA and CDR2 FQGNSA. Trimming cost V 5 bases and J 3 bases, with 14 bases left between them. The CDR3 sequence: CASSSRTRYYEQYF. The CDR3 DNA is TGTGCCAGCAGCAGTAGGACAAGATACTACGAGCAGTACTTC. Complete variable domain (other parts from reference TRBV7-2 and TRBJ2-7): GAGVSQSPSNKVTEKGKDVELRCDPISGHTALYWYRQSLGQGLEFLIYFQGNSAPDKSGLPSDRFSAERTGGSVSTLTIQRTQQEDSAVYLCASSSRTRYYEQYFGPGTRLTVT.